One sample yielded the 9 T cell receptor beta chains listed below, sequenced in a study of T cell responses to AZD1222 COVID-19 vaccine. Profiled with immunoSEQ multiplex PCR; TCRdb holds only in-frame clones, not every one. The sample records about 76,000 clones, 88% being singletons. This specimen was peripheral blood, taken on day 0 of AZD1222 vaccination. The receptors come from an adult in good health.

The chain links TRBV6-5 to TRBJ1-1; D is undetermined. Germline values: CDR1 MNHEY, CDR2 SVGAGI. The V end lost 2 bases, the J end lost 8 bases, and 6 bases lay between the germline ends. The CDR3 spans 11 residues. The DNA for the CDR3 is TGTGCCAGCAGTTACGGGTGGGAAGCTTTCTTT. Translation: CASSYGWEAFF.

This clone came up once. The chain employs TRBV7-9 and TRBJ1-4, with 9 bases lining up with TRBD1. V was pared by 5 bases and J by 4 bases, with 8 bases of the junction left unmatched. CDR3 length: 16 amino acids. Germline V gives CDR1 SEHNR, CDR2 FQNEAQ (reference sequence). CDR3 bases: TGTGCCAGCAGCCGAGGGACAGGGCTGGATAATGAAAAACTGTTTTTT. Translating it yields CASSRGTGLDNEKLFF.

The table lists this clone with a count of one. The V gene is TRBV6-4, the J gene TRBJ2-2, with 9 bases aligning to TRBD2. With V trimmed by 6 bases and J by 5 bases, 4 bases remained unmatched. Germline V gene data show CDR1 as MRHNA and CDR2 as SNTAGT. This CDR3 contains 14 residues. CDR3 DNA: TGTGCCAGCAGCGCCCTAGCGGGGACCGGGGAGCTGTTTTTT. This sequence encodes CASSALAGTGELFF.

The chain is built from TRBV29-1 and TRBJ2-1; no firm D call. V lost 2 bases and J 3 bases, leaving 5 bases between the germline ends. The germline gives CDR1 SQVTM, CDR2 ANQGSEA. This CDR3 contains 12 residues. CDR3: CSVELGYNEQFF. CDR3 nucleotide sequence: TGCAGCGTTGAACTCGGCTACAATGAGCAGTTCTTC.

This rearrangement joins TRBV5-6 to TRBJ1-6, with 7 nucleotides matching TRBD1. The CDR3 covers 17 residues. After removal of 3 bases from V and 4 bases from J, the junction contained 10 bases not matched to a gene. The germline V gene encodes CDR1 SGHDT and CDR2 YYEEEE. CDR3 residues: CASSWSAQGPYNSPLHF. The CDR3 nucleotides are TGTGCCAGCAGCTGGAGCGCACAGGGGCCTTATAATTCACCCCTCCACTTT.

This rearrangement joins TRBV4-1 to TRBJ2-5, with a possible D match to TRBD2 (5 bases). The CDR3 contains 15 residues. Trimming took 10 bases from V and 3 from J, leaving 21 bases between them. The V gene's germline CDR1 is MGHRA and CDR2 YSYEKL. The CDR3 sequence: CATRPSGWVKETQYF. DNA for the CDR3: TGCGCCACCCGACCGAGCGGTTGGGTGAAAGAGACCCAGTACTTC.

The chain has TRBV15 and TRBJ2-5, with D possibly TRBD2 on 5 matching bases. The CDR3 sequence is 15 residues long. Germline CDR1 and CDR2: LNHNV and YYDKDF (reference sequence). V was cut by 9 bases and J by 1 base, with 18 bases left in between. The CDR3 loop is CATKGGRGSQETQYF. DNA of the CDR3: TGTGCCACTAAAGGTGGGAGAGGGTCCCAAGAGACCCAGTACTTC. The variable domain in full, with the rest retrieved from reference TRBV15 and TRBJ2-5, is DAMVIQNPRYQVTQFGKPVTLSCSQTLNHNVMYWYQQKSSQAPKLLFHYYDKDFNNEADTPDNFQSRRPNTSFCFLDIRSPGLGDTAMYLCATKGGRGSQETQYFGPGTRLLVL.

V usage is TRBV19 and J usage is TRBJ1-1; tentative D call: TRBD1 (6 bases). Per the germline V gene, CDR1 is LNHDA and CDR2 is SQIVND (reference sequence). The germline V and J ends were trimmed by 6 bases and 6 bases, with 11 bases remaining between them. The CDR3 is 12 residues long. DNA for the CDR3: TGTGCCAGTAGCAGAGGGGGTCCTGAAGCTTTCTTT. Translating it yields CASSRGGPEAFF.

This clone was seen once. The chain links TRBV5-4 to TRBJ2-1, with 9 positions matching TRBD2. This CDR3 has 12 amino acids. The V and J ends lost 4 bases and 15 bases, in that order; junction bases with no gene match: 8. Germline V gives CDR1 SGHNT, CDR2 YYREEE (reference sequence). The CDR3 spells CASSTTSGLRFF. The CDR3 DNA follows: TGTGCCAGCAGCACTACTAGCGGGCTAAGGTTCTTC.